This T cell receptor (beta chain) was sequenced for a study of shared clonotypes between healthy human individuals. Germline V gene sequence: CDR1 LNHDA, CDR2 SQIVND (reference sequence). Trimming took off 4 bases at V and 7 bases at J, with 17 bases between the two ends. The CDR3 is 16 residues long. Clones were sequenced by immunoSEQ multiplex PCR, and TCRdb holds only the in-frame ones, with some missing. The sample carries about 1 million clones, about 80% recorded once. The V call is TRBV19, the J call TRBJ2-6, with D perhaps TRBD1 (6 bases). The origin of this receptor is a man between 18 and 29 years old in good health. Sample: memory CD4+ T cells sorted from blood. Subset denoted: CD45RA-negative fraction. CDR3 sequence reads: CASSTLYRVGANVLTF. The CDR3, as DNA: TGTGCCAGTAGTACCCTCTACAGGGTAGGAGCCAACGTCCTGACTTTC.